Following are 6 T cell receptor beta chains from one sample sequenced in a study of shared clonotypes between healthy human individuals (dated by TCRdb to 2020 to 2022). CD8 naive samples were CD45RO-negative cells positively selected for CCR7, giving a CD45RA+CCR7+ population that excluded TemRA cells. The method was the immunoSEQ multiplex PCR assay. TCRdb stores this immuneACCESS table with in-frame sequences only. Part of the clones is absent; in the studies checked, under half of the shortfall reflects unresolved V genes, and no reason is known for the rest. The sample table contains more than 2 million clones; only one count was recorded for just over 90% of them. Of the sample, approximately 1.7% is held by the ten largest clones. Sequenced input: naive CD8+ T cells from PBMCs. The cell subset or site label, read with the paper, signifies: CD45RA+CCR7+. Every receptor here comes from a man younger than 35 in good health. Some clones in this sample may be carry-over from other donors' samples.

There are a few counts of this clone. The chain carries TRBV5-4 and TRBJ1-1; perhaps TRBD1 as D (5 bases). Trimming removed 4 bases at V and 4 bases at J, with 11 bases between. This CDR3 contains 13 residues. Germline values: CDR1 SGHNT, CDR2 YYREEE (reference sequence). The CDR3 nucleotides read TGTGCCAGCAGCCCGGGGGGTGGCACTGAAGCTTTCTTT. It codes for CASSPGGGTEAFF.

The chain uses TRBV11-3 and TRBJ2-7, with D possibly being TRBD2 (5 bases). V was shortened by 5 bases and J by 1 base, with 15 bases between the two germline ends. This CDR3 has 15 amino acids. Germline V gene data show CDR1 as SGHNT and CDR2 as YENEEA. The CDR3 nucleotides read TGTGCCAGCAGCCCCCGACCCTCGGGATCCTACGAGCAGTACTTC. The encoded protein is CASSPRPSGSYEQYF. Supplemented by reference TRBV11-3 and TRBJ2-7, the full variable domain reads EAGVVQSPRYKIIEKKQPVAFWCNPISGHNTLYWYLQNLGQGPELLIRYENEEAVDDSQLPKDRFSAERLKGVDSTLKIQPAELGDSAVYLCASSPRPSGSYEQYFGPGTRLTVT.

V and J are TRBV25-1 and TRBJ2-1; TRBD2 agrees at 8 bases. The germline gives CDR1 MGHDK, CDR2 SYGVNS. V trimming: 4 bases; J trimming: 8 bases; junction bases outside the gene matches: 10. The length of the CDR3 is 15 residues. The CDR3 region is CASSVYSGITDEQFF. DNA of the CDR3: TGTGCCAGCAGTGTTTATAGCGGGATCACCGATGAGCAGTTCTTC.

This sequence joins TRBV19 and TRBJ2-7; either TRBD1 or TRBD2 may supply D (5 bases each). The CDR3 loop spans 13 amino acids. V was cut by 6 bases and J by 2 bases, with 11 bases left in between. Germline loops: CDR1 LNHDA, CDR2 SQIVND (reference sequence). The CDR3 is CASSRDGAYEQYF. The CDR3 region has the DNA TGTGCCAGTAGCCGGGACGGAGCCTACGAGCAGTACTTC. Supplemented by reference TRBV19 and TRBJ2-7, the full variable domain reads DGGITQSPKYLFRKEGQNVTLSCEQNLNHDAMYWYRQDPGQGLRLIYYSQIVNDFQKGDIAEGYSVSREKKESFPLTVTSAQKNPTAFYLCASSRDGAYEQYFGPGTRLTVT.

The gene calls are TRBV11-2 and TRBJ2-1; weak D call: TRBD1 (7 bases). Germline assignment: CDR1 SGHAT and CDR2 FQNNGV. The CDR3 is 14 residues long. Trimming left V 7 bases short and J 8 bases short, with 18 bases between. The CDR3 sequence is CASTYDPRGDEQFF. In nucleotides, the CDR3 is TGTGCCAGCACCTATGACCCCAGGGGGGATGAGCAGTTCTTC.

The chain employs TRBV7-8 and TRBJ2-4, with a weak D call TRBD2 (5 bases). Trimming stripped 5 bases from V and 8 bases from J, with 16 bases between. Looked up from germline, CDR1 is SGHVS and CDR2 is FQNEAQ. The CDR3 runs 14 residues. In DNA, the CDR3 is TGTGCCAGCAGCGCTGATGGCCGGGGTTACATTCAGTACTTC. It yields the protein CASSADGRGYIQYF. Filled out from reference TRBV7-8 and TRBJ2-4, the complete variable domain reads GAGVSQSPRYKVAKRGQDVALRCDPISGHVSLFWYQQALGQGPEFLTYFQNEAQLDKSGLPSDRFFAERPEGSVSTLKIQRTQQEDSAVYLCASSADGRGYIQYFGAGTRLSVL.